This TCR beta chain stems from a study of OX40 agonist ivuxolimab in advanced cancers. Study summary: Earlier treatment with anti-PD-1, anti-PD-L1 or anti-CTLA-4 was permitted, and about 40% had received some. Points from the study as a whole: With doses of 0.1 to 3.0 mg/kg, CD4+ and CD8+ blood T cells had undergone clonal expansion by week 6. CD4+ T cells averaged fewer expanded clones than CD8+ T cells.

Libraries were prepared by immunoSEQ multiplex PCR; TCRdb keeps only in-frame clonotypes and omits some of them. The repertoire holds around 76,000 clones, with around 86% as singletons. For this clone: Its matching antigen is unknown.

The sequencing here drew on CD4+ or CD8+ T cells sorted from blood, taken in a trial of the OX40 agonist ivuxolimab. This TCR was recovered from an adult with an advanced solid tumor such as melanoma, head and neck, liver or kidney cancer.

The CDR3 spells CASSEQGAFF. The CDR3 nucleotides are TGTGCCAGCAGTGAGCAGGGGGCTTTCTTT. The J gene is TRBJ1-1, the V gene TRBV6-5; D is possibly TRBD1 (6 bases). In germline, CDR1 is MNHEY, CDR2 SVGAGI. The CDR3 loop spans 10 amino acids. V lost 5 bases to trimming and J lost 11 bases, with 9 bases between them.